The entry that follows covers one T cell receptor (beta chain) sequence. The patients' disease, urothelial carcinoma, was locally advanced or metastatic. The data originate from a study of PD-L1 blockade in urothelial cancer. About the research overall: About 85% of the 29 patients were males with bladder-origin urothelial cancer. Blood samples contained a median 141,255 T cells.

Synthetically made TCR analog templates were put into each PCR as spikes. Repertoires were generated with immunoSEQ multiplex PCR, while TCRdb's copy carries only in-frame clones and drops some. The profile covers 30,000 to 35,000 clones, with 80% to 90% appearing a single time and 30% taken by the ten largest. The CDR3 runs 19 residues. CDR1 is SGHRS, CDR2 YFSETQ, per germline. V trimming: 0 bases; J trimming: 2 bases; junction bases outside the gene matches: 10. Sequenced here: PBMCs, sampled around atezolizumab (anti-PD-L1) treatment. The gene calls are TRBV5-1 and TRBJ2-3; 12 bases are a match to TRBD2. The receptor was isolated from a man in his 60s with urothelial cancer. In DNA, the CDR3 is TGCGCCAGCAGCTTGGGTCCTAGCGGGAGGGCGTCAACCACAGATACGCAGTATTTT. It encodes CASSLGPSGRASTTDTQYF.